The present T cell receptor beta chain was sequenced within a study of T cell responses to AZD1222 COVID-19 vaccine. Libraries were prepared by immunoSEQ multiplex PCR; TCRdb keeps only in-frame clonotypes and omits some of them. The data hold some 140,000 clones, with 80% to 95% observed a single time. The CDR3 contains 15 residues. From germline, CDR1 is LGHDT and CDR2 YNNKEL (reference sequence). V dropped 6 bases and J dropped 4 bases, with 16 bases sitting between them. As for this clone: No antigen is known for it.

Study conclusions and caveats: Within unmutated variant regions lay the reported targets of nearly half of spike-specific TCRs.

This chain uses TRBV3-1 (or the pseudogene TRBV3-2) with TRBJ2-1; D perhaps matches TRBD2 (5 bases). The specimen was peripheral blood, collected on day 0 of AZD1222 vaccination. The sequence was obtained from an adult in good health. The CDR3 region is CASRGSGKNYNEQFF. CDR3 nucleotides: TGTGCCAGCAGGGGGAGCGGAAAAAATTACAATGAGCAGTTCTTC.